These 18 T cell receptor beta chains originate from one sample sequenced in a study of cytomegalovirus exposure and HLA in healthy donors. This PCR relied on a set of 60 Vbeta primers and 13 Jbeta primers. This table comes from immunoSEQ multiplex PCR, and its TCRdb copy is limited to in-frame clones, with some not included. The sample holds around 76,000 clones, approximately 67% seen once. The specimen sequenced was PBMCs. All receptors come from a man aged 40-49 years in good health and CMV-seropositive.

The chain is built from TRBV5-1 and TRBJ1-1; 10 bases agree with TRBD1. The germline CDR1 and CDR2 sequences are SGHRS and YFSETQ. There are 15 residues in the CDR3. The V segment lost 0 bases and the J segment 1 base; nucleotides outside the gene matches: 0. CDR3 sequence (DNA): TGCGCCAGCAGCTTGGGGACAGGGGGGAACACTGAAGCTTTCTTT. Translated: CASSLGTGGNTEAFF.

V gene TRBV6-6 combines with J gene TRBJ1-5; TRBD1 matches 9 bases. The V and J ends lost 2 bases and 7 bases, in that order; junction bases with no gene match: 6. CDR3 length: 15 residues. CDR1 is MNHNY, CDR2 SVGAGI, per germline (reference sequence). This CDR3 reads CASSYPGQGLQPQHF. The CDR3 DNA is TGTGCCAGCAGTTACCCGGGACAGGGCTTGCAGCCCCAGCATTTT.

This chain joins TRBV5-1 and TRBJ1-4; TRBD1 might be the D (5 bases). The V end lost 1 base, the J end lost 7 bases, and 14 bases lay between the germline ends. Germline values: CDR1 SGHRS, CDR2 YFSETQ. The CDR3 length is 15 residues. CDR3 coding DNA: TGCGCCAGCAGCTTGTTTGGGACTGGTCCTGAAAAACTGTTTTTT. Amino acid sequence: CASSLFGTGPEKLFF.

The V and J genes are TRBV7-3 and TRBJ2-1; 13 nucleotides line up with TRBD2. After removal of 5 bases from V and 6 bases from J, the junction contained 4 bases not matched to a gene. This CDR3 has 15 amino acids. The germline V gene encodes CDR1 SGHTA and CDR2 FQGTGA. CDR3 loop: CASSQTSGRPNEQFF. In DNA, the CDR3 is TGTGCCAGCAGCCAGACTAGCGGGAGGCCCAATGAGCAGTTCTTC.

The genes are TRBV7-3 and TRBJ2-1; TRBD2 agrees at 10 bases. The germline gives CDR1 SGHTA, CDR2 FQGTGA. This CDR3 spans 13 amino acids. V shed 8 bases and J 6 bases; nucleotides not matched to a gene: 4. The CDR3 loop is CASQVAGGNEQFF. The CDR3, as DNA: TGTGCCAGCCAGGTAGCGGGGGGCAATGAGCAGTTCTTC.

The chain has TRBV2 and TRBJ2-5; 7 bases are shared with TRBD2. This CDR3 is 14 amino acids long. Germline CDR1 SNHLY, CDR2 FYNNEI. With 6 bases clipped from V and 3 bases from J, the junction kept 7 bases outside the gene matches. CDR3 DNA: TGTGCCAGCAGAAGCGGGACCGATAAAGAGACCCAGTACTTC. Encoded protein: CASRSGTDKETQYF.

The V call is TRBV28, the J call TRBJ2-2, with 8 bases lining up with TRBD1. This CDR3 region has 16 residues. CDR1 MDHEN and CDR2 SYDVKM come from the germline V gene. The V and J ends lost 5 bases and 3 bases, in that order; junction bases with no gene match: 8. The CDR3 DNA reads as TGTGCCAGCAGTCCTCGTTCAGGGGGCTACACCGGGGAGCTGTTTTTT. Encoded protein: CASSPRSGGYTGELFF.

The rearrangement joins TRBV30 to TRBJ1-2; 8 nucleotides match TRBD1. Trimming removed 0 bases from V and 3 bases from J; junction bases left unmatched: 6. This CDR3 spans 15 amino acids. Germline CDR1 is GTSNPN and CDR2 is SVGIG (reference sequence). CDR3 amino acids: CAWSVPRGPYYGYTF. CDR3 sequence (DNA): TGTGCCTGGAGTGTACCCAGGGGGCCTTACTATGGCTACACCTTC.

The chain joins TRBV5-1 to TRBJ2-3; 12 bases match TRBD2. The J segment lost 5 bases and the V segment lost 0 bases, leaving 1 base of the junction unmatched. The CDR3 is 15 amino acids. Germline CDR1 reads SGHRS; CDR2 reads YFSETQ. In DNA, the CDR3 is TGCGCCAGCAGCTTGGTGGGACTAGCGGGAGATACGCAGTATTTT. Its translation is CASSLVGLAGDTQYF.

There are a few counts of this clone. The V call is TRBV30, the J call TRBJ1-1; weak D call: TRBD1 (5 bases). V was cut by 7 bases and J by 10 bases, with 19 bases left in between. The CDR3 sequence is 12 residues long. Germline V gene lookup returns CDR1 GTSNPN and CDR2 SVGIG (reference sequence). DNA of the CDR3: TGTGCCTTGGGCGTGGGGGGGTTTGGAGCTTTCTTT. This translates into CALGVGGFGAFF.

V usage is TRBV5-6 and J usage is TRBJ1-2; maybe TRBD1 (6 bases). Germline CDR1 is SGHDT and CDR2 is YYEEEE. The V and J ends lost 4 bases and 5 bases respectively, with 12 bases between them. The CDR3 runs 13 residues. Written as DNA, the CDR3 is TGTGCCAGCAGCCCCCGGACAGATTATGGCTACACCTTC. This codes for CASSPRTDYGYTF. The full variable domain, in which reference TRBV5-6 and TRBJ1-2 provide the parts outside the CDR3, is DAGVTQSPTHLIKTRGQQVTLRCSPKSGHDTVSWYQQALGQGPQFIFQYYEEEERQRGNFPDRFSGHQFPNYSSELNVNALLLGDSALYLCASSPRTDYGYTFGSGTRLTVV.

This chain uses TRBV29-1 with TRBJ1-1, with 7 nucleotides matching TRBD1. Germline CDR1 reads SQVTM; CDR2 reads ANQGSEA. Trimming took 5 bases from V and 5 from J; bases not matched to a gene: 8. CDR3 length: 13 residues. This CDR3 is CSVCPTRGTEAFF. CDR3 DNA sequence: TGCAGCGTTTGTCCGACCAGGGGGACTGAAGCTTTCTTT.

The V and J genes are TRBV27 and TRBJ1-1; D ambiguous. The germline V and J ends were trimmed by 6 bases and 5 bases, with 28 bases remaining between them. Germline V gene sequence: CDR1 MNHEY, CDR2 SMNVEV (reference sequence). The CDR3 loop spans 18 amino acids. The CDR3 region has the DNA TGTGCCAGCAGGCGTTATGTTGTATTCCGGGATAAAGAGACTGAAGCTTTCTTT. Its protein is CASRRYVVFRDKETEAFF.

The chain couples TRBV2 to TRBJ2-1; 12 bases align to TRBD2. The CDR3 has 15 amino acids. Trimming removed 8 bases from V and 3 bases from J; junction bases left unmatched: 5. The germline CDR1 and CDR2 sequences are SNHLY and FYNNEI. In DNA, the CDR3 is TGTGCCAGCCGGACTAGCGGGGCTATCTACAATGAGCAGTTCTTC. Translating gives CASRTSGAIYNEQFF.

This clone has just one count. The chain joins TRBV7-9 to TRBJ2-1, with TRBD2 as a possible D gene (6 bases). From germline, CDR1 is SEHNR and CDR2 FQNEAQ (reference sequence). The germline V and J ends were trimmed by 3 bases and 2 bases, with 11 bases remaining between them. The CDR3 covers 15 residues. CDR3 protein: CASSFGGAAYNEQFF. In nucleotides, the CDR3 is TGTGCCAGCAGCTTTGGAGGGGCTGCCTACAATGAGCAGTTCTTC.

V is TRBV10-3 and J is TRBJ1-1; TRBD1 matches 7 bases. Germline CDR1 reads ENHRY; CDR2 reads SYGVKD. The CDR3 has 15 residues. Unmatched junction bases numbered 13, after V lost 1 base and J lost 11 bases. The CDR3 nucleotides read TGTGCCATCAGTGAGTTCGAGGCCCCCTCCAGGGGGGCTTTCTTT. This sequence encodes CAISEFEAPSRGAFF.

V usage is TRBV5-6 and J usage is TRBJ1-2, with 8 nucleotides matching TRBD1. The CDR3 length is 18 residues. CDR1 is SGHDT, CDR2 YYEEEE, per germline. Trimming cost V 4 bases and J 3 bases; bases outside gene matches: 17. Here the CDR3 DNA reads TGTGCCAGCAGCCAGGGACAGGTTCGTTTCGCAAGGGACTATGGCTACACCTTC. Its protein product is CASSQGQVRFARDYGYTF. Combining the CDR3 with reference TRBV5-6 and TRBJ1-2 gives the whole variable domain DAGVTQSPTHLIKTRGQQVTLRCSPKSGHDTVSWYQQALGQGPQFIFQYYEEEERQRGNFPDRFSGHQFPNYSSELNVNALLLGDSALYLCASSQGQVRFARDYGYTFGSGTRLTVV.

This chain links TRBV18 with TRBJ1-5; 7 bases are a match to TRBD1. This CDR3 comprises 15 residues. Germline V gives CDR1 KGHSH, CDR2 LQKENI. V was clipped by 4 bases and J by 1 base; unmatched bases: 4. The CDR3 coding sequence is TGTGCCAGCTCACGGACGACAGGGAGCAATCAGCCCCAGCATTTT. Its protein product is CASSRTTGSNQPQHF. The variable domain in full, with the rest retrieved from reference TRBV18 and TRBJ1-5, is NAGVMQNPRHLVRRRGQEARLRCSPMKGHSHVYWYRQLPEEGLKFMVYLQKENIIDESGMPKERFSAEFPKEGPSILRIQQVVRGDSAAYFCASSRTTGSNQPQHFGDGTRLSIL.